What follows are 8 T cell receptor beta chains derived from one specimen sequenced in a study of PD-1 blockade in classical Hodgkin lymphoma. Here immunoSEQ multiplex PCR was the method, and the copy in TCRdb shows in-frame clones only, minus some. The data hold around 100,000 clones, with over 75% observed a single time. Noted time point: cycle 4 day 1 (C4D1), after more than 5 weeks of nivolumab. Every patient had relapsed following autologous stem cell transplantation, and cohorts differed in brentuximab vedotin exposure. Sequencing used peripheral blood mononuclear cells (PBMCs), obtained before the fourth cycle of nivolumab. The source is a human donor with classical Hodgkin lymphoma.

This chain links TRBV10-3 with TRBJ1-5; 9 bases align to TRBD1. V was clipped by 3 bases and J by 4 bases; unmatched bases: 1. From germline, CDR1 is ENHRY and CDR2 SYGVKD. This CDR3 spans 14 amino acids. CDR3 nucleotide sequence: TGTGCCATCAGTGAAGGGACAGGGAATCAGCCCCAGCATTTT. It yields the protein CAISEGTGNQPQHF.

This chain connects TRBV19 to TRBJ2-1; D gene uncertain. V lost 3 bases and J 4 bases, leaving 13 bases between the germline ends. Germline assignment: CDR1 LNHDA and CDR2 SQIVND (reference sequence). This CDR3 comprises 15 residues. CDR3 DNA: TGTGCCAGTAGTATCCCGATCGGTACGTACAATGAGCAGTTCTTC. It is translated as CASSIPIGTYNEQFF.

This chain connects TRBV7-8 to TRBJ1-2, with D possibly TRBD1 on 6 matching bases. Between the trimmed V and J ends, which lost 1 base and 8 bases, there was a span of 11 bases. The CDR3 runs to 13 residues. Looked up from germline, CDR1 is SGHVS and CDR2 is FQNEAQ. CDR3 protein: CASSLENRDGYTF. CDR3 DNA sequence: TGTGCCAGCAGCTTAGAAAACAGGGACGGCTACACCTTC.

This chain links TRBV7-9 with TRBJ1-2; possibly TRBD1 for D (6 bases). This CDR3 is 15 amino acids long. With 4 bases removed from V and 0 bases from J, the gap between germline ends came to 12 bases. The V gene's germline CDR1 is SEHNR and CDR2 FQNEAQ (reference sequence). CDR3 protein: CASSSQGFSNYGYTF. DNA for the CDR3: TGTGCCAGCAGCTCCCAGGGGTTCTCTAACTATGGCTACACCTTC.

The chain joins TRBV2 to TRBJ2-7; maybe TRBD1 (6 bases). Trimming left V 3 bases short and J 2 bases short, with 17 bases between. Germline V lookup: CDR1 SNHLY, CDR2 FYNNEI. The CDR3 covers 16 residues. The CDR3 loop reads CASSDPFRTEAYEQYF. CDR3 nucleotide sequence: TGTGCCAGCAGTGACCCTTTTCGGACAGAAGCCTACGAGCAGTACTTC.

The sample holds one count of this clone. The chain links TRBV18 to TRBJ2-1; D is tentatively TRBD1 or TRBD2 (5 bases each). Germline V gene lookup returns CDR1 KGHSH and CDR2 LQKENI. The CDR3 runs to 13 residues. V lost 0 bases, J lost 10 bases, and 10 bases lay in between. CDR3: CASSPPWGGEQFF. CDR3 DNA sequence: TGTGCCAGCTCACCACCGTGGGGCGGGGAGCAGTTCTTC.

The CDR3 bases are TGTGCCAGCAGCTTAGCCTCCGCATGGGATAACTATGGCTACACCTTC. Translated, it gives CASSLASAWDNYGYTF. The chain uses TRBV7-2 and TRBJ1-2, with unresolved D. CDR1 and CDR2 from the germline V gene are SGHTA and FQGNSA. The CDR3 covers 16 residues. The ends were cut back, 0 bases at V and 1 base at J, with 12 bases in the middle.

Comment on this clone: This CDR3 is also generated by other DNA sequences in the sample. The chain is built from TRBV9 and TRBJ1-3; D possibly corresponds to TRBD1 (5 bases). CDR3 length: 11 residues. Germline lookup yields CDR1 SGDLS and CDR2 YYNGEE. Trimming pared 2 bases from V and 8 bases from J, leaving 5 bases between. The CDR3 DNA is TGTGCCAGCAGCGTGGGGGACACCATATATTTT. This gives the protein CASSVGDTIYF.